These 4 T cell receptor beta chains came from one sample sequenced in a study of a mutant IDH1 vaccine in newly diagnosed glioma (dated by TCRdb to the early 2020s). This sample's time point label indicates: week 35, safety follow-up. Each vaccine dose, consisting of 300 ug of a 20-mer mutant IDH1 peptide in Montanide, was administered subcutaneously with topical imiquimod. No antigen is known for these receptors. Library preparation was by the immunoSEQ multiplex PCR assay. TCRdb retrieved this table from immuneACCESS and kept in-frame rearrangements only. Not all clones are present; in checked studies, unresolved V genes account for under half, and no reason is known for the remainder. This sample lists about 27,000 clones; about 76% were detected once. Approximately 8% of the sample lies in the top ten. Sequences were derived from PBMCs, sampled from a glioma patient whose treatment included an IDH1 peptide vaccine. These receptors were collected from a man aged 50-60 years with glioma.

The chain couples TRBV25-1 to TRBJ1-5, with 7 bases identical to TRBD1. The germline V gene encodes CDR1 MGHDK and CDR2 SYGVNS. The CDR3 is 15 residues long. J was trimmed by 2 bases and V by 2 bases; bases with no gene match: 3. This chain's CDR3 is CASSEAGGGNQPQHF. CDR3 DNA sequence: TGTGCCAGCAGTGAAGCAGGGGGGGGCAATCAGCCCCAGCATTTT.

The chain employs TRBV19 and TRBJ1-5; 8 positions match TRBD1. CDR1 LNHDA and CDR2 SQIVND come from the germline V gene (reference sequence). The CDR3 length is 16 residues. V lost 4 bases to trimming and J lost 0 bases; unmatched junction nucleotides: 5. The CDR3 loop is CASSRQGTFSNQPQHF. CDR3 DNA: TGTGCCAGTAGTAGACAGGGGACCTTTAGCAATCAGCCCCAGCATTTT.

The V call is TRBV2, the J call TRBJ1-3; no reliable D call. The germline gives CDR1 SNHLY, CDR2 FYNNEI. V was trimmed by 4 bases and J by 2 bases, leaving 9 bases between them. This CDR3 is built from 14 residues. The chain's CDR3 is CASSGTGTGNTIYF. DNA for the CDR3: TGTGCCAGCAGTGGCACCGGGACTGGAAACACCATATATTTT. Combining the CDR3 with reference TRBV2 and TRBJ1-3 gives the whole variable domain EPEVTQTPSHQVTQMGQEVILRCVPISNHLYFYWYRQILGQKVEFLVSFYNNEISEKSEIFDDQFSVERPDGSNFTLKIRSTKLEDSAMYFCASSGTGTGNTIYFGEGSWLTVV.

This clone was counted between two and nine times. The chain joins TRBV13 to TRBJ1-6, with 7 bases that match TRBD1. The CDR3 sequence is 17 residues long. Germline CDR1 reads PRHDT; CDR2 reads FYEKMQ (reference sequence). The trim removed 0 bases at V and 9 bases at J, leaving 11 bases unmatched. The CDR3: CASSLGPAAAGGSPLHF. The CDR3, as DNA: TGTGCCAGCAGCTTAGGGCCGGCGGCGGCAGGGGGTTCACCCCTCCACTTT.